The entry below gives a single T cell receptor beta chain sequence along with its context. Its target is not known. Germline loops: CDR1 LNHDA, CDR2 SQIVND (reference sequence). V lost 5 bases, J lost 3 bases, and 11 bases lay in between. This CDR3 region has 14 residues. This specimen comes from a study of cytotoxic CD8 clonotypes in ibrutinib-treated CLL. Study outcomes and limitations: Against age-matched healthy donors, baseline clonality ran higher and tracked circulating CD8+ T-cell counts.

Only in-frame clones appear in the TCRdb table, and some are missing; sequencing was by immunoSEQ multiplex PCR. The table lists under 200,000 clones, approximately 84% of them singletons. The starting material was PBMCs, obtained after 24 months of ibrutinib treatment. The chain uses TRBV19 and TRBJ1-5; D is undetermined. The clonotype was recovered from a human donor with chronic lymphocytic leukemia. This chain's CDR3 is CASSSQGTNQPQHF. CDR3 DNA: TGTGCCAGTAGTTCTCAAGGCACCAATCAGCCCCAGCATTTT. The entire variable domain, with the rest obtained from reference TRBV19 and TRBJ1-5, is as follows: DGGITQSPKYLFRKEGQNVTLSCEQNLNHDAMYWYRQDPGQGLRLIYYSQIVNDFQKGDIAEGYSVSREKKESFPLTVTSAQKNPTAFYLCASSSQGTNQPQHFGDGTRLSIL.